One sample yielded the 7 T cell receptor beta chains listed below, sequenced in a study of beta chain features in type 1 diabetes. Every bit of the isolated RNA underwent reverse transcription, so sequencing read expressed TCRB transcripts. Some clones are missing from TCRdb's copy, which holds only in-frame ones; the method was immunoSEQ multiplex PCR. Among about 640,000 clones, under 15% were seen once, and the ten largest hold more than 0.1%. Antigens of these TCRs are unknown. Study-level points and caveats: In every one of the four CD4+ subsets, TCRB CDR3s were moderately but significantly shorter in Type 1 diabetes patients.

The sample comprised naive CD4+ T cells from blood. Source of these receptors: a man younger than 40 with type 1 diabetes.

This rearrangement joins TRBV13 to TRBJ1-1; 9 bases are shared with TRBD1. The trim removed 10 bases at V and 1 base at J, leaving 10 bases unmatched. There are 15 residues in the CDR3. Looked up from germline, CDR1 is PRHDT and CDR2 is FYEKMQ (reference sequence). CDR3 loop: CATRTKTGGNTEAFF. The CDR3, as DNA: TGTGCCACCCGAACTAAGACAGGGGGGAACACTGAAGCTTTCTTT.

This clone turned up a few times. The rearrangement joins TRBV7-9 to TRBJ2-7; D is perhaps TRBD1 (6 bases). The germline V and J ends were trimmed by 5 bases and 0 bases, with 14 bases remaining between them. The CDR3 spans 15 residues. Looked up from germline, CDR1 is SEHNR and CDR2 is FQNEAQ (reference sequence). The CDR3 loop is CASSRGGRGSYEQYF. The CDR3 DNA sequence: TGTGCCAGCAGCCGTGGGGGCAGAGGCTCCTACGAGCAGTACTTC.

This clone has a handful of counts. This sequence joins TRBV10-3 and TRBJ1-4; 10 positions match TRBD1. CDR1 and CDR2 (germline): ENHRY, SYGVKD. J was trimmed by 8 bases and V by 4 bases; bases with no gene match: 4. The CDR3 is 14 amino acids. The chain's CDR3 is CAISVGTGEEKLFF. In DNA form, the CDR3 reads TGTGCCATCAGTGTGGGGACAGGGGAAGAAAAACTGTTTTTT.

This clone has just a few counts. In DNA, the CDR3 is TGCGCCAGCAGCCCAATGACAGGGGGGAACACTGAAGCTTTCTTT. Translated: CASSPMTGGNTEAFF. This chain uses TRBV5-1 with TRBJ1-1, with 9 nucleotides matching TRBD1. The germline V gene has CDR1 SGHRS and CDR2 YFSETQ. With V trimmed by 4 bases and J by 1 base, 5 bases remained unmatched. The CDR3 has 15 residues.

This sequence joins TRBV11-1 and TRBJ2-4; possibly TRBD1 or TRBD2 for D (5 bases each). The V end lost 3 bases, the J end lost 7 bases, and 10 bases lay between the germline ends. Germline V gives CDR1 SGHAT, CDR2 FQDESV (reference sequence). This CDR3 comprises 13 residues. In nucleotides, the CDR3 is TGTGCCAGCAGCTTTGTCAGGGACAACATTCAGTACTTC. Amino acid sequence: CASSFVRDNIQYF.

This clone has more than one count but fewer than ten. The CDR3 DNA follows: TGTGCCAGCAGCTCCGGACTAGCGGGGGGGCGGTACAATGAGCAGTTCTTC. Its protein product is CASSSGLAGGRYNEQFF. The rearrangement links TRBV7-9 to TRBJ2-1; 15 bases are shared with TRBD2. V trimming: 4 bases; J trimming: 4 bases; junction bases outside the gene matches: 5. The CDR3 contains 17 residues. Looked up from germline, CDR1 is SEHNR and CDR2 is FQNEAQ (reference sequence).

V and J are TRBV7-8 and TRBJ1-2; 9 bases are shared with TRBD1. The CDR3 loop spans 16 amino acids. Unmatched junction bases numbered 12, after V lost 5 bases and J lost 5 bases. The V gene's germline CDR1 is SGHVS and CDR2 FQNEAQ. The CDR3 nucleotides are TGTGCCAGCAGCACTTACGACGGGACAGGGAAGTATGGCTACACCTTC. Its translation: CASSTYDGTGKYGYTF. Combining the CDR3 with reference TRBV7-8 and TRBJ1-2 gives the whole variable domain GAGVSQSPRYKVAKRGQDVALRCDPISGHVSLFWYQQALGQGPEFLTYFQNEAQLDKSGLPSDRFFAERPEGSVSTLKIQRTQQEDSAVYLCASSTYDGTGKYGYTFGSGTRLTVV.